A selection of T cell receptor beta chains follows, all from one sample in a study of T cells in Graves' hyperthyroidism and ophthalmopathy. Each CDR3 protein gets one entry after TCRdb re-called the multiplex PCR reads with MiXCR. The sample records approximately 400,000 distinct CDR3 sequences, approximately 15% being singletons. Sequencing was done on a sample of blood. The origin of the receptors is a woman aged 18-30 years with Graves' hyperthyroidism. Each CDR3 is given with its conserved first and last residue. A D gene is named only where the DNA matches it firmly. Clone sizes are given selectively: once, few, many, or a class where the clone is expanded.

j_gene: TRBJ2-6
d_gene: TRBD2
abundance: many
v_gene: TRBV2
CDR3nt: TGTGCCAGCACCGGGGGGAAAACTGGGGCCAACGTCCTGACTTTC
CDR3aa: CASTGGKTGANVLTF

j_gene: TRBJ1-2
d_gene: TRBD1
abundance: many
v_gene: TRBV29-1
CDR3nt: TGCAGCGTCCCCGATCCGGACAGGGGCTATGGCTACACCTTC
CDR3aa: CSVPDPDRGYGYTF

j_gene: TRBJ1-1
d_gene: .
abundance: .
v_gene: TRBV4-1
CDR3nt: TGCGCCAGCAGCCACCCCAGGGGGAACACTGAAGCTTTCTTT
CDR3aa: CASSHPRGNTEAFF

j_gene: TRBJ2-3
d_gene: .
abundance: few
v_gene: TRBV9
CDR3nt: TGTGCCAGCAGCGCCTGGTCTGGGGATACGCAGTATTTT
CDR3aa: CASSAWSGDTQYF

j_gene: TRBJ2-7
d_gene: .
abundance: many
v_gene: TRBV20-1
CDR3nt: TGCAGTGCTGCCCGGGACACGGAGCAGTACTTC
CDR3aa: CSAARDTEQYF

j_gene: TRBJ2-2
d_gene: TRBD2
abundance: .
v_gene: TRBV29-1
CDR3nt: TGCAGCGTTGAAGTGGGGGAGGGCACCGGGGAGCTGTTTTTT
CDR3aa: CSVEVGEGTGELFF

j_gene: TRBJ2-2
d_gene: TRBD2
abundance: many
v_gene: TRBV11-2
CDR3nt: TGTGCCAGCAGCCTAGGGACTAGCGGGAGTAACGGGGAGCTGTTTTTT
CDR3aa: CASSLGTSGSNGELFF

j_gene: TRBJ2-7
d_gene: .
abundance: .
v_gene: TRBV28
CDR3nt: TGTGCCAGCTCGGGGACCGTGGGCTACGAGCAGTACTTC
CDR3aa: CASSGTVGYEQYF

j_gene: TRBJ1-2
d_gene: .
abundance: many
v_gene: TRBV27
CDR3nt: TGTGCCAGCAGTTGGGCACCTATCGGCTATGGCTACACCTTC
CDR3aa: CASSWAPIGYGYTF

j_gene: TRBJ1-4
d_gene: .
abundance: few
v_gene: TRBV2
CDR3nt: TGTGCCAGCAAATCATCGGCGGGTACAAATGAAAAACTGTTTTTT
CDR3aa: CASKSSAGTNEKLFF

j_gene: TRBJ2-1
d_gene: .
abundance: many
v_gene: TRBV2
CDR3nt: TGTGCCAGCAGTTTTACACAGGGCTCCTCTTACAATGAGCAGTTCTTC
CDR3aa: CASSFTQGSSYNEQFF

j_gene: TRBJ2-1
d_gene: .
abundance: .
v_gene: TRBV9
CDR3nt: TGTGCCAGCAGCGTAGCTTGGGTTTCAGGCTCCTACAATGAGCAGTTCTTC
CDR3aa: CASSVAWVSGSYNEQFF

j_gene: TRBJ2-3
d_gene: TRBD2
abundance: many
v_gene: TRBV28
CDR3nt: TGTGCCAGCAGTTCCGACAAGACTAGCGGGGGCACAGATACGCAGTATTTT
CDR3aa: CASSSDKTSGGTDTQYF

j_gene: TRBJ2-7
d_gene: TRBD2
abundance: many
v_gene: TRBV20-1
CDR3nt: TGCAGTGCCCTTGGCGGGGGGAACGCCTACGAGCAGTACTTC
CDR3aa: CSALGGGNAYEQYF

j_gene: TRBJ1-6
d_gene: .
abundance: few
v_gene: TRBV5-4
CDR3nt: TGTGCCAGCAGCTTGGCGGGAGGGACGAGGAATTCACCCCTCCACTTT
CDR3aa: CASSLAGGTRNSPLHF

j_gene: TRBJ2-2
d_gene: .
abundance: many
v_gene: TRBV4-1
CDR3nt: TGCGCCAGCAGCCAAGGGGAGGTTGGCACCGGGGAGCTGTTTTTT
CDR3aa: CASSQGEVGTGELFF

j_gene: TRBJ2-3
d_gene: TRBD2
abundance: many
v_gene: TRBV7-3
CDR3nt: TGTGCCAGCAGCTCCCCCCCTATAGCGGGAGGGAGCACAGATACGCAGTATTTT
CDR3aa: CASSSPPIAGGSTDTQYF

j_gene: TRBJ2-1
d_gene: TRBD2
abundance: many
v_gene: TRBV11-2
CDR3nt: TGTGCCAGCAGCACACACTCCGCCGGGACTAGCACCAATGAGCAGTTCTTC
CDR3aa: CASSTHSAGTSTNEQFF

j_gene: TRBJ2-7
d_gene: .
abundance: few
v_gene: TRBV30
CDR3nt: TGTGCCTGGAGTGTCCCTTCCTACGAGCAGTACTTC
CDR3aa: CAWSVPSYEQYF

j_gene: TRBJ1-5
d_gene: .
abundance: many
v_gene: TRBV12-3/TRBV12-4
CDR3nt: TGTGCCAGCAGTTTAGGGTTAGGGGCAGGAGCTCCCAATCAGCCCCAGCATTTT
CDR3aa: CASSLGLGAGAPNQPQHF

j_gene: TRBJ2-1
d_gene: .
abundance: many
v_gene: TRBV5-6
CDR3nt: TGTGCCAGCAGCTCGGACAGCCATGAGCAGTTCTTC
CDR3aa: CASSSDSHEQFF

j_gene: TRBJ2-2
d_gene: .
abundance: many
v_gene: TRBV6-1
CDR3nt: TGTGCCAGCAGTGATTACACATCGAGCACCGGGGAGCTGTTTTTT
CDR3aa: CASSDYTSSTGELFF

j_gene: TRBJ1-5
d_gene: .
abundance: many
v_gene: TRBV5-1
CDR3nt: TGCGCCAGCAGCTTGTCAGGGGCTAACAATCAGCCCCAGCATTTT
CDR3aa: CASSLSGANNQPQHF

j_gene: TRBJ2-7
d_gene: .
abundance: many
v_gene: TRBV27
CDR3nt: TGTGCCAGCAGCAAGGGCGCTCTTTACGAGCAGTACTTC
CDR3aa: CASSKGALYEQYF

j_gene: TRBJ2-1
d_gene: .
abundance: many
v_gene: TRBV25-1
CDR3nt: TGTGCCAGCAGTGAGCCCAAAAAGGGCTTTTACAATGAGCAGTTCTTC
CDR3aa: CASSEPKKGFYNEQFF

j_gene: TRBJ2-1
d_gene: TRBD1
abundance: .
v_gene: TRBV7-9
CDR3nt: TGTGCCAGCAGCTTTCGAGGACAGGGTTACAATGAGCAGTTCTTC
CDR3aa: CASSFRGQGYNEQFF

j_gene: TRBJ2-2
d_gene: .
abundance: .
v_gene: TRBV29-1
CDR3nt: TGCAGCGTCGGGGGACACCTGAACACCGGGGAGCTGTTTTTT
CDR3aa: CSVGGHLNTGELFF

j_gene: TRBJ1-1
d_gene: .
abundance: .
v_gene: TRBV3-1
CDR3nt: TGTGCCAGCAGCCAGGGACAAACCAACACTGAAGCTTTCTTT
CDR3aa: CASSQGQTNTEAFF

j_gene: TRBJ1-5
d_gene: TRBD1
abundance: .
v_gene: TRBV5-8
CDR3nt: TGTGCCAGCAGCTGGACAGGGGTGGGGCAGCCCCAGCATTTT
CDR3aa: CASSWTGVGQPQHF

j_gene: TRBJ1-5
d_gene: TRBD1
abundance: many
v_gene: TRBV20-1
CDR3nt: TGCAGTGCAAGAGGTGTGACAGGGAAGGGCAATCAGCCCCAGCATTTT
CDR3aa: CSARGVTGKGNQPQHF

j_gene: TRBJ2-6
d_gene: .
abundance: .
v_gene: TRBV3-1
CDR3nt: TGTGCCAGCAGCCTCAGGGAGTCTGGGGCCAACGTCCTGACTTTC
CDR3aa: CASSLRESGANVLTF

j_gene: TRBJ1-3
d_gene: .
abundance: .
v_gene: TRBV12-3/TRBV12-4
CDR3nt: TGTGCCAGCAGTTTAGCGTGGGGAAACACCATATATTTT
CDR3aa: CASSLAWGNTIYF

j_gene: TRBJ1-2
d_gene: .
abundance: .
v_gene: TRBV28
CDR3nt: TGTGCCAGCAGTCAACGGACCCTCTATGGCTACACCTTC
CDR3aa: CASSQRTLYGYTF

j_gene: TRBJ2-7
d_gene: .
abundance: .
v_gene: TRBV5-8
CDR3nt: TGTGCCAGCAGCTTGGTAGGGCAGGGGTCCTACGAGCAGTACTTC
CDR3aa: CASSLVGQGSYEQYF

j_gene: TRBJ2-3
d_gene: .
abundance: .
v_gene: TRBV7-7
CDR3nt: TGTGCTAGCAGCTCCGATCGGGGAGATACGCAGTATTTT
CDR3aa: CASSSDRGDTQYF

j_gene: TRBJ2-3
d_gene: .
abundance: few
v_gene: TRBV4-1
CDR3nt: TGCGCCAGCAGCCCTTCTTGGGGGCCCAGCACAGATACGCAGTATTTT
CDR3aa: CASSPSWGPSTDTQYF

j_gene: TRBJ1-2
d_gene: .
abundance: many
v_gene: TRBV20-1
CDR3nt: TGCAGTGCTAGAGTTGGGCAGGGATATGGCTACACCTTC
CDR3aa: CSARVGQGYGYTF

j_gene: TRBJ1-4
d_gene: .
abundance: .
v_gene: TRBV6-2/TRBV6-3
CDR3nt: TGTGCCAGCAGTTACAGATCGCAGGGGAATAATGAAAAACTGTTTTTT
CDR3aa: CASSYRSQGNNEKLFF

j_gene: TRBJ2-3
d_gene: TRBD1
abundance: few
v_gene: TRBV2
CDR3nt: TGTGCCAGCAGCTGGACAGGGCGGGTAGATACGCAGTATTTT
CDR3aa: CASSWTGRVDTQYF

j_gene: TRBJ2-1
d_gene: .
abundance: many
v_gene: TRBV20-1
CDR3nt: TGCAGTGCTAGTGAACAAGGGACTCCCCGCAATGAGCAGTTCTTC
CDR3aa: CSASEQGTPRNEQFF

j_gene: TRBJ2-7
d_gene: TRBD2
abundance: .
v_gene: TRBV19
CDR3nt: TGTGCCAGTAGCCCCGGGGGGGTCGGCGAGCAGTACTTC
CDR3aa: CASSPGGVGEQYF

j_gene: TRBJ1-6
d_gene: .
abundance: many
v_gene: TRBV7-2
CDR3nt: TGTGCCAGCAGCCCGATTGGGGATTCACCCCTCCACTTT
CDR3aa: CASSPIGDSPLHF

j_gene: TRBJ2-1
d_gene: .
abundance: once
v_gene: TRBV30
CDR3nt: TGTGCCTGGTCAGGCAGGGGGGTCAATGAGCAGTTCTTC
CDR3aa: CAWSGRGVNEQFF

j_gene: TRBJ2-7
d_gene: .
abundance: many
v_gene: TRBV27
CDR3nt: TGTGCCAGCAGTCCATGGGTCGAGCACCCCTTCTACGAGCAGTACTTC
CDR3aa: CASSPWVEHPFYEQYF

j_gene: TRBJ1-1
d_gene: .
abundance: many
v_gene: TRBV11-2
CDR3nt: TGTGCCAGCAGCTCCACAACTTTGAACACTGAAGCTTTCTTT
CDR3aa: CASSSTTLNTEAFF

j_gene: TRBJ1-5
d_gene: TRBD1
abundance: many
v_gene: TRBV12-3/TRBV12-4
CDR3nt: TGTGCCAGCAGTGGGGGACAGGCGGCGAATCAGCCCCAGCATTTT
CDR3aa: CASSGGQAANQPQHF

j_gene: TRBJ2-1
d_gene: .
abundance: many
v_gene: TRBV27
CDR3nt: TGTGCCAGCACCCAGGGGGGAGGACAGTACAATGAGCAGTTCTTC
CDR3aa: CASTQGGGQYNEQFF

j_gene: TRBJ2-3
d_gene: .
abundance: many
v_gene: TRBV11-2
CDR3nt: TGTGCCAGCAGGCTGGTCGGCCCCGCCGATACGCAGTATTTT
CDR3aa: CASRLVGPADTQYF

j_gene: TRBJ2-3
d_gene: .
abundance: many
v_gene: TRBV7-2
CDR3nt: TGTGCCAGCAGCTCTTTGTGGGAGCTCGGCTCGGGAGATACGCAGTATTTT
CDR3aa: CASSSLWELGSGDTQYF

j_gene: TRBJ1-4
d_gene: TRBD1
abundance: .
v_gene: TRBV10-3
CDR3nt: TGTGCCATGTCCCCGGACAGGGGAGATGAAAAACTGTTTTTT
CDR3aa: CAMSPDRGDEKLFF

j_gene: TRBJ2-1
d_gene: TRBD1
abundance: .
v_gene: TRBV27
CDR3nt: TGTGCCAGCAGTTCCGGGACAGGCAACAATGAGCAGTTCTTC
CDR3aa: CASSSGTGNNEQFF

j_gene: TRBJ2-1
d_gene: TRBD2
abundance: many
v_gene: TRBV11-2
CDR3nt: TGTGCCAGCAGCTCCCAAAGGGGACTAGCGGGGATGAATGAGCAGTTCTTC
CDR3aa: CASSSQRGLAGMNEQFF

j_gene: TRBJ2-3
d_gene: .
abundance: many
v_gene: TRBV2
CDR3nt: TGTGCCAGCAGTGATTCTGACAGGACCCTTGACACAGATACGCAGTATTTT
CDR3aa: CASSDSDRTLDTDTQYF

j_gene: TRBJ1-2
d_gene: .
abundance: many
v_gene: TRBV27
CDR3nt: TGTGCCAGCAGTACGGCAGGTCATAACTATGGCTACACCTTC
CDR3aa: CASSTAGHNYGYTF